Below are 32 T cell receptor beta chains sequenced from a single sample in a study of blood T cell repertoires in COVID-19. Assay used: immunoSEQ multiplex PCR; TCRdb lists only in-frame clones, some missing. The sample carries over 85,000 clones, around 76% recorded once. Sequenced: peripheral blood. These receptors were collected from a woman at least 80 years old with acute or convalescent COVID-19.

V and J are TRBV5-1 and TRBJ1-1; TRBD1 is a possible D gene (6 bases). CDR1 and CDR2 from the germline V gene are SGHRS and YFSETQ. The CDR3 loop spans 16 amino acids. Trimming removed 0 bases from V and 0 bases from J, with 12 bases in between. The CDR3 DNA is TGCGCCAGCAGCTTGGCACTTCAGGGGATGAACACTGAAGCTTTCTTT. Amino acids: CASSLALQGMNTEAFF.

The chain joins TRBV6-4 to TRBJ2-1; TRBD2 agrees at 7 bases. The germline V gene has CDR1 MRHNA and CDR2 SNTAGT. CDR3 length: 16 residues. V lost 0 bases to trimming and J lost 7 bases; unmatched junction nucleotides: 9. CDR3 nucleotide sequence: TGTGCCAGCAGTGACTCGGGAGCGGGATTGGGGAATGAGCAGTTCTTC. Protein: CASSDSGAGLGNEQFF.

This clone was seen a few times. The V gene is TRBV7-3, the J gene TRBJ2-5, with 8 bases identical to TRBD2. CDR3 length: 16 amino acids. Unmatched junction bases numbered 11, after V lost 4 bases and J lost 4 bases. Germline CDR1 reads SGHTA; CDR2 reads FQGTGA. The CDR3 loop reads CASSSGGTSLGETQYF. CDR3 nucleotides: TGTGCCAGCAGCTCGGGGGGGACGAGCCTCGGAGAGACCCAGTACTTC.

The chain uses TRBV7-2 and TRBJ2-3, with 11 bases that match TRBD2. V shed 1 base, J shed 2 bases, and the junction held 5 bases outside the gene matches. The CDR3 spans 17 residues. Germline CDR1 SGHTA, CDR2 FQGNSA. The CDR3 here is CASSLGVAGGNTDTQYF. CDR3 DNA sequence: TGTGCCAGCAGCTTAGGGGTAGCGGGGGGGAACACAGATACGCAGTATTTT.

This clone came up a few times. V and J are TRBV27 and TRBJ2-1, with D possibly TRBD1 on 6 matching bases. Germline-derived CDR1 and CDR2 are MNHEY and SMNVEV (reference sequence). The CDR3 covers 16 residues. V gave up 6 bases and J gave up 8 bases, with 23 bases separating them. CDR3 region: CASSRADSQILYEQFF. CDR3 bases: TGTGCCAGCAGCCGAGCGGACAGCCAGATTTTGTATGAGCAGTTCTTC.

This chain joins TRBV7-9 and TRBJ2-7; 7 bases align to TRBD1. The V gene end was trimmed by 1 base and the J gene end by 2 bases; junction bases not matched to a gene: 5. CDR3 length equals 15 residues. In germline, CDR1 is SEHNR, CDR2 FQNEAQ (reference sequence). This chain's CDR3 is CASSLGSGQAYEQYF. CDR3 bases: TGTGCCAGCAGCTTAGGATCCGGACAGGCCTACGAGCAGTACTTC.

The rearrangement links TRBV3-1 (or the pseudogene TRBV3-2) to TRBJ2-4, with 11 nucleotides matching TRBD2. The trim removed 4 bases at V and 0 bases at J, leaving 11 bases unmatched. Germline CDR1 LGHDT, CDR2 YNNKEL (reference sequence). This CDR3 has 19 residues. The CDR3 reads CASSRREGLAGLAKNIQYF. The CDR3 coding sequence is TGTGCCAGCAGCCGCCGGGAAGGACTAGCGGGCCTAGCCAAAAACATTCAGTACTTC.

The chain recombines TRBV18 with TRBJ2-7, with 8 bases that match TRBD1. The J segment lost 4 bases and the V segment lost 3 bases, leaving 5 bases of the junction unmatched. This CDR3 spans 14 amino acids. The germline V gene encodes CDR1 KGHSH and CDR2 LQKENI. The CDR3 nucleotides read TGTGCCAGCTCACCGGCCCAGGGGGCATACGAGCAGTACTTC. It translates to CASSPAQGAYEQYF. Full variable domain (rest looked up from reference TRBV18 and TRBJ2-7): NAGVMQNPRHLVRRRGQEARLRCSPMKGHSHVYWYRQLPEEGLKFMVYLQKENIIDESGMPKERFSAEFPKEGPSILRIQQVVRGDSAAYFCASSPAQGAYEQYFGPGTRLTVT.

The J gene is TRBJ1-1, the V gene TRBV28; maybe TRBD1 (6 bases). The length of the CDR3 is 15 residues. V was cut by 2 bases and J by 4 bases, with 14 bases left in between. Germline V gives CDR1 MDHEN, CDR2 SYDVKM. CDR3 nucleotide sequence: TGTGCCAGCAGTTTACACCAGGGGATGGGCACTGAAGCTTTCTTT. Amino acid sequence: CASSLHQGMGTEAFF.

This chain joins TRBV18 and TRBJ2-3; 13 bases map to TRBD2. Germline V gene lookup returns CDR1 KGHSH and CDR2 LQKENI. After removal of 6 bases from V and 4 bases from J, the junction contained 16 bases not matched to a gene. The CDR3 totals 19 residues. CDR3 coding DNA: TGTGCCAGCTCCCTAAAAGTTGGACGGACTAGCGGGAGCTCAGATACGCAGTATTTT. As protein: CASSLKVGRTSGSSDTQYF.

The V and J genes are TRBV6-5 and TRBJ1-4; the D is unclear. There are 16 residues in the CDR3. Trimming left V 4 bases short and J 7 bases short, with 19 bases between. The germline V gene has CDR1 MNHEY and CDR2 SVGAGI. The CDR3 protein is CASSSRFRGGGEKLFF. In DNA form, the CDR3 reads TGTGCCAGCAGTTCCCGGTTTCGGGGTGGAGGTGAAAAACTGTTTTTT.

The V gene is TRBV6-5, the J gene TRBJ1-2; no clear D. V lost 4 bases and J lost 4, with 10 bases in between. The CDR3 has 13 amino acids. Germline V gene lookup returns CDR1 MNHEY and CDR2 SVGAGI. The CDR3 is CASSSVSGYGYTF. CDR3 coding DNA: TGTGCCAGCAGTTCGGTCAGCGGCTATGGCTACACCTTC.

This chain connects TRBV10-3 to TRBJ2-1, with TRBD2 matching 8 bases. Looked up from germline, CDR1 is ENHRY and CDR2 is SYGVKD. V shed 8 bases, J shed 5 bases, and the junction held 11 bases outside the gene matches. CDR3 size: 15 residues. This CDR3 reads CAIWSAGGTDNEQFF. CDR3 nucleotide sequence: TGTGCCATCTGGTCCGCGGGAGGTACAGACAATGAGCAGTTCTTC.

The J gene is TRBJ1-2, the V gene TRBV14; 7 positions agree with TRBD1. The CDR3 is 14 residues long. Germline loops: CDR1 SGHDN, CDR2 FVKESK. V lost 1 base to trimming and J lost 7 bases; unmatched junction nucleotides: 6. CDR3 region: CASSQGTGGGGYTF. For the CDR3, the DNA is TGTGCCAGCAGCCAAGGGACAGGTGGTGGTGGCTACACCTTC.

The V call is TRBV27, the J call TRBJ2-7; tentatively, D is TRBD1 (7 bases). Germline V gene data show CDR1 as MNHEY and CDR2 as SMNVEV (reference sequence). The CDR3 is 14 amino acids. V was shortened by 10 bases and J by 2 bases, with 18 bases between the two germline ends. Here the CDR3 DNA reads TGTGCCACCGCGGAGGGACAGCTAGCCTACGAGCAGTACTTC. It yields the protein CATAEGQLAYEQYF.

The chain carries TRBV15 and TRBJ2-7; TRBD2 matches 12 bases. The V segment lost 3 bases and the J segment 5 bases; nucleotides outside the gene matches: 5. This CDR3 contains 15 residues. Germline V gene data show CDR1 as LNHNV and CDR2 as YYDKDF (reference sequence). CDR3 amino acids: CATSRRLAGVDEQYF. DNA of the CDR3: TGTGCCACCAGCAGGAGACTAGCGGGAGTCGACGAGCAGTACTTC. The entire variable domain, with the rest obtained from reference TRBV15 and TRBJ2-7, is as follows: DAMVIQNPRYQVTQFGKPVTLSCSQTLNHNVMYWYQQKSSQAPKLLFHYYDKDFNNEADTPDNFQSRRPNTSFCFLDIRSPGLGDTAMYLCATSRRLAGVDEQYFGPGTRLTVT.

This clone was seen more than once but under ten times. The V and J genes are TRBV29-1 and TRBJ2-7; 7 bases are shared with TRBD1. Unmatched junction bases numbered 15, after V lost 6 bases and J lost 4 bases. The CDR3 has 15 amino acids. Per the germline V gene, CDR1 is SQVTM and CDR2 is ANQGSEA. CDR3 residues: CSVERPAGGAYEQYF. CDR3 DNA sequence: TGCAGCGTAGAAAGGCCGGCAGGGGGAGCTTACGAGCAGTACTTC.

CDR3 coding DNA: TGTGCCAGTAGTGGGGGTAGGACAGGGGTCTACAATGAGCAGTTCTTC. It yields the protein CASSGGRTGVYNEQFF. The rearrangement joins TRBV19 to TRBJ2-1; the match to TRBD1 covers 9 bases. CDR1 is LNHDA, CDR2 SQIVND, per germline (reference sequence). This CDR3 is 16 amino acids long. With V trimmed by 5 bases and J by 3 bases, 8 bases remained unmatched.

The rearrangement uses TRBV7-8 and TRBJ2-7; tentatively, D is TRBD1 (6 bases). V was clipped by 5 bases and J by 7 bases, with 12 bases between them. The CDR3 is 12 amino acids. Germline assignment: CDR1 SGHVS and CDR2 FQNEAQ. The chain's CDR3 is CASSRRGWEQYF. The CDR3 DNA reads TGTGCCAGCAGCCGTAGGGGGTGGGAGCAGTACTTC. The variable domain in full, completed from reference TRBV7-8 and TRBJ2-7, reads GAGVSQSPRYKVAKRGQDVALRCDPISGHVSLFWYQQALGQGPEFLTYFQNEAQLDKSGLPSDRFFAERPEGSVSTLKIQRTQQEDSAVYLCASSRRGWEQYFGPGTRLTVT.

The chain is built from TRBV18 and TRBJ2-1; 7 positions match TRBD1. From germline, CDR1 is KGHSH and CDR2 LQKENI. The CDR3 sequence is 15 residues long. V dropped 5 bases and J dropped 5; count of bases not matched to a gene: 9. The CDR3 is CASSFDREINNEQFF. The CDR3 DNA follows: TGTGCCAGCTCATTCGACAGGGAGATTAACAATGAGCAGTTCTTC. Full variable domain (outside the CDR3, taken from reference TRBV18 and TRBJ2-1): NAGVMQNPRHLVRRRGQEARLRCSPMKGHSHVYWYRQLPEEGLKFMVYLQKENIIDESGMPKERFSAEFPKEGPSILRIQQVVRGDSAAYFCASSFDREINNEQFFGPGTRLTVL.

The chain uses TRBV5-1 and TRBJ2-3; D gene unclear. V shed 4 bases and J shed 2 bases, with 17 bases lying between them. This CDR3 comprises 16 residues. The V gene's germline CDR1 is SGHRS and CDR2 YFSETQ. CDR3 protein: CASSQYAAPSTDTQYF. The DNA of the CDR3 is TGCGCCAGCAGCCAGTACGCCGCCCCTTCCACAGATACGCAGTATTTT.

The chain couples TRBV10-2 to TRBJ1-2; the D is unclear. Trimming removed 5 bases from V and 8 bases from J, with 12 bases in between. In germline, CDR1 is WSHSY, CDR2 SAAADI. The CDR3 length is 12 residues. For the CDR3, the DNA is TGCGCCAGCAGTATAAGTTTACAGGGCTACACCTTC. Its protein is CASSISLQGYTF.

This clone was observed a few times. The rearrangement joins TRBV4-1 to TRBJ1-2; perhaps TRBD1 as D (5 bases). With 0 bases removed from V and 3 bases from J, the gap between germline ends came to 14 bases. The length of the CDR3 is 16 residues. The germline CDR1 and CDR2 sequences are MGHRA and YSYEKL. Here the CDR3 DNA reads TGCGCCAGCAGCCAAGAATCGGGGGGAGTTTACTATGGCTACACCTTC. Amino acids: CASSQESGGVYYGYTF.

The chain couples TRBV6-4 to TRBJ1-1; D uncertain. Per germline, CDR1 MRHNA and CDR2 SNTAGT. V shed 6 bases and J shed 4 bases, with 12 bases lying between them. The CDR3 has 13 residues. In DNA, the CDR3 is TGTGCCAGCAGCTTCGGGGAGAGCACTGAAGCTTTCTTT. Protein product: CASSFGESTEAFF.

CDR3 bases: TGTGCCACACAAGTGGCGGGGGATACGCAGTATTTT. This translates into CATQVAGDTQYF. The genes are TRBV6-6 and TRBJ2-3; D is possibly TRBD2 (6 bases). There are 12 residues in the CDR3. Looked up from germline, CDR1 is MNHNY and CDR2 is SVGAGI (reference sequence). The ends were cut back, 10 bases at V and 6 bases at J, with 14 bases in the middle.

The rearrangement joins TRBV19 to TRBJ2-3; maybe TRBD2 (5 bases). In germline, CDR1 is LNHDA, CDR2 SQIVND (reference sequence). The CDR3 is made up of 13 amino acids. The V and J ends lost 6 bases and 4 bases respectively, with 11 bases between them. The CDR3 DNA sequence: TGTGCCAGTAGGGAGTGGGAGTCAGATACGCAGTATTTT. Its translation: CASREWESDTQYF.

The chain has TRBV9 and TRBJ2-5, with 14 bases identical to TRBD2. The CDR3 totals 18 residues. Losses at the gene ends were 3 bases for V and 4 bases for J; bases not matched to a gene: 11. Per the germline V gene, CDR1 is SGDLS and CDR2 is YYNGEE. Written as DNA, the CDR3 is TGTGCCAGCAGCGGTGGGACTAGCGGGAGTGTTAGAGGAGAGACCCAGTACTTC. It is translated as CASSGGTSGSVRGETQYF.

This clone has only a few counts. This sequence joins TRBV28 and TRBJ1-4; the match to TRBD1 covers 8 bases. The CDR3 is 14 residues long. With 6 bases clipped from V and 14 bases from J, the junction kept 14 bases outside the gene matches. The germline V gene encodes CDR1 MDHEN and CDR2 SYDVKM. This CDR3 reads CASSTTGALGALFF. As DNA, the CDR3 is TGTGCCAGCAGCACGACAGGGGCGCTTGGGGCTCTGTTTTTT.

The chain combines TRBV6-5 with TRBJ1-5; 7 bases map to TRBD1. This CDR3 region has 14 residues. Germline V lookup: CDR1 MNHEY, CDR2 SVGAGI. V shed 6 bases and J 6 bases; nucleotides not matched to a gene: 8. CDR3: CASSQDRKVQPQHF. The CDR3 coding sequence is TGTGCCAGCAGCCAGGACAGGAAAGTTCAGCCCCAGCATTTT.

This clone has a single count. DNA for the CDR3: TGTGCCAGCAGCTCACCGCGGACAGGGCTGAACTATGGCTACACCTTC. Amino acid sequence: CASSSPRTGLNYGYTF. The chain recombines TRBV5-4 with TRBJ1-2; 8 bases match TRBD1. Germline V gives CDR1 SGHNT, CDR2 YYREEE (reference sequence). The CDR3 spans 16 residues. V gave up 3 bases and J gave up 2 bases; unmatched junction bases: 9.

V and J are TRBV19 and TRBJ1-1; D ambiguous. Germline CDR1 LNHDA, CDR2 SQIVND (reference sequence). The CDR3 sequence is 15 residues long. Trimming stripped 7 bases from V and 5 bases from J, with 20 bases between. The CDR3 DNA reads TGTGCCAGTACCCTACACGGGGAGGTTCGAACTGAAGCTTTCTTT. Protein sequence: CASTLHGEVRTEAFF.

This clone has only one observation. This sequence joins TRBV30 and TRBJ2-4; 9 positions agree with TRBD1. Trimming removed 2 bases from V and 3 bases from J; junction bases left unmatched: 5. The V gene's germline CDR1 is GTSNPN and CDR2 SVGIG (reference sequence). This CDR3 has 15 amino acids. CDR3 sequence: CAWSTTGGLKNIQYF. In DNA, the CDR3 is TGTGCCTGGAGTACCACAGGGGGCCTCAAAAACATTCAGTACTTC.